Below, 8 T cell receptor beta chains from the same sample are listed, as sequenced in a study of cytotoxic CD8 clonotypes in ibrutinib-treated CLL. The protocol was immunoSEQ multiplex PCR, while the TCRdb copy is restricted to in-frame clones and leaves out a portion. This sample has more than 200,000 clones, with 60% to 75% found just once. The specimen was PBMCs, collected after 24 months of ibrutinib treatment. These receptors were obtained from a human donor with chronic lymphocytic leukemia.

The chain employs TRBV18 and TRBJ2-4; TRBD1 matches 7 bases. The V segment lost 1 base and the J segment 8 bases; nucleotides outside the gene matches: 2. The CDR3 totals 13 residues. The germline V gene has CDR1 KGHSH and CDR2 LQKENI. The CDR3 protein is CASSPQGADIQYF. CDR3 in DNA: TGTGCCAGCTCACCACAGGGGGCGGACATTCAGTACTTC.

The CDR3 spells CASSQTPGQGALAFNNEQFF. CDR3 DNA sequence: TGCGCCAGCAGCCAAACTCCGGGACAGGGGGCTTTGGCTTTCAACAATGAGCAGTTCTTC. The genes are TRBV4-1 and TRBJ2-1; 12 bases agree with TRBD1. Germline V CDR1 and CDR2: MGHRA, YSYEKL. The ends lost 2 bases at V and 5 bases at J; junction bases unmatched: 16. CDR3 size: 20 residues.

This chain links TRBV27 with TRBJ2-7, with D unclear. V was cut by 1 base and J by 3 bases, with 7 bases left in between. The length of the CDR3 is 13 residues. CDR1 and CDR2 (germline): MNHEY, SMNVEV (reference sequence). The CDR3 reads CASSLYEYYEQYF. The CDR3 nucleotides read TGTGCCAGCAGTTTATACGAGTACTACGAGCAGTACTTC.

The rearrangement uses TRBV27 and TRBJ2-3, with D perhaps matching TRBD2 (6 bases). Germline values: CDR1 MNHEY, CDR2 SMNVEV (reference sequence). CDR3 size: 14 residues. V was pared by 5 bases and J by 0 bases, with 9 bases between. The CDR3 nucleotides are TGTGCCAGCAGTCATAGCGGTAGCACAGATACGCAGTATTTT. Its translation is CASSHSGSTDTQYF.

The chain couples TRBV9 to TRBJ2-5; TRBD2 matches at 7 bases. Germline CDR1 and CDR2: SGDLS and YYNGEE. The trim removed 4 bases at V and 2 bases at J, leaving 5 bases unmatched. CDR3 length equals 14 residues. The CDR3 bases are TGTGCCAGCAGCATGCCGGGAGGTCAAGAGACCCAGTACTTC. It codes for CASSMPGGQETQYF.

This chain links TRBV9 with TRBJ1-1; D remains unclear. CDR1 is SGDLS and CDR2 is YYNGEE in the germline V gene. Trimming removed 2 bases from V and 5 bases from J, with 7 bases in between. The CDR3 runs to 12 residues. The CDR3 nucleotides are TGTGCCAGCAGCGTCGCGGGAACTGAAGCTTTCTTT. Its translation: CASSVAGTEAFF.

This clone came up a few times. This rearrangement joins TRBV6-6 to TRBJ2-5, with D hard to call. V was pared by 7 bases and J by 5 bases, with 11 bases between. Per germline, CDR1 MNHNY and CDR2 SVGAGI (reference sequence). CDR3 length: 12 amino acids. This CDR3 reads CASTTRGETQYF. The CDR3 bases are TGTGCCAGCACCACACGCGGTGAGACCCAGTACTTC.

This clone came up once. V is TRBV4-1 and J is TRBJ2-5; D call uncertain. Trimming pared 6 bases from V and 2 bases from J, leaving 10 bases between. The CDR3 runs to 13 residues. CDR1 and CDR2 (germline): MGHRA, YSYEKL. In DNA form, the CDR3 reads TGCGCCAGCAGTTTACCCCCTCAAGAGACCCAGTACTTC. This translates into CASSLPPQETQYF.